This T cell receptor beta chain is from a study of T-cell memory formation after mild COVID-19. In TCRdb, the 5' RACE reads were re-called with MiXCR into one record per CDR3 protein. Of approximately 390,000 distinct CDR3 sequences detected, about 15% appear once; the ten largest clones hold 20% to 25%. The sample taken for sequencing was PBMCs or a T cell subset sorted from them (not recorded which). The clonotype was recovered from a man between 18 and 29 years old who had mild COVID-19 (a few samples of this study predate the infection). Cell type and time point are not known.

CDR3 residues: CSVAPRTGSRDEQYF. CDR3 DNA sequence: TGCAGCGTTGCCCCCCGGACAGGGTCGAGGGACGAGCAGTACTTC. The chain has TRBV29-1 and TRBJ2-7; 8 bases line up with TRBD1. V shed 4 bases and J 5 bases; nucleotides not matched to a gene: 13. The CDR3 sequence is 15 residues long. The germline CDR1 and CDR2 sequences are SQVTM and ANQGSEA.